This T cell receptor (beta chain) came from a study of cytomegalovirus exposure and HLA in healthy donors. This CDR3 region has 16 residues. V lost 3 bases to trimming and J lost 0 bases; unmatched junction nucleotides: 4. In germline, CDR1 is SGDLS, CDR2 YYNGEE. Here immunoSEQ multiplex PCR was the method, and the copy in TCRdb shows in-frame clones only, minus some. The sample yields hundreds of thousands of clones, 80% to 90% seen once. V gene TRBV9 combines with J gene TRBJ1-3, with 9 bases identical to TRBD1. The sequence was obtained from a young woman in good health and CMV-seropositive. The sample taken for sequencing was PBMCs. As DNA, the CDR3 is TGTGCCAGCAGCGGGGGGACAGGGCTCTCTGGAAACACCATATATTTT. It translates to CASSGGTGLSGNTIYF.